This TCR beta chain was identified during a study of T cells in Graves' hyperthyroidism and ophthalmopathy. Study-level findings and limits: Ophthalmopathy was predicted by the model a median of approximately 6 months ahead of onset.

Germline V gives CDR1 SGHVS, CDR2 FQNEAQ. This CDR3 has 16 residues. The V end was cut by 6 bases, the J end by 8 bases, with 20 bases between. Ophthalmopathy patients showed a Clinical Activity Score of at least 3, NOSPECS grade of at least 4 and duration under 3 months. Using around 10 ml of fresh peripheral blood, PBMCs were prepared. This clonotype was detected only a few times. Antigen unknown. Regions amplified from RNA transcripts were the TCR beta CDR3 regions. HTBI primers were used for first-round RT-PCR of the TCR CDR3. TCRdb called the multiplex PCR reads again in MiXCR, with one record for every CDR3 protein. The repertoire consists of hundreds of thousands of distinct CDR3 sequences, with 16% occurring once and the leading ten covering 2.5% to 4%.

Sequencing was performed on blood. J is TRBJ1-6 and V is TRBV7-8; D gene unclear. This sequence originates from a woman in her thirties or forties with Graves' ophthalmopathy. The CDR3 here is CASSLGQMGDHSPLHF. CDR3 DNA: TGTGCCAGCAGTCTAGGCCAAATGGGCGACCATTCACCCCTCCACTTT.